The 18 T cell receptor beta chains in this list originate from one sample, sequenced in a study of blood T cell repertoires in COVID-19 (dated by TCRdb to 2020 to 2021). The receptor library was made with the immunoSEQ multiplex PCR assay. What TCRdb holds here is the immuneACCESS table cut down to in-frame rearrangements. Part of the clones is not present; checked against another copy, under half of the missing clones reflect an unresolved V gene, and the others are unexplained. The sample records approximately 350,000 clones, about 86% of which are singletons. 7.1% of the sample goes to the ten largest clones. The sample was peripheral blood. These receptors came from an older woman with COVID-19, enrolled during active disease.

The rearrangement joins TRBV4-1 to TRBJ1-5, with D possibly TRBD1 on 5 matching bases. The CDR3 loop spans 15 amino acids. V dropped 1 base and J dropped 3 bases, with 10 bases sitting between them. Germline V gene lookup returns CDR1 MGHRA and CDR2 YSYEKL. The CDR3 region has the DNA TGCGCCAGCAGCCAAGCTCGACAGACCAATCAGCCCCAGCATTTT. Translation gives CASSQARQTNQPQHF.

The chain uses TRBV6-1 and TRBJ1-2; D is undetermined. Germline assignment: CDR1 MNHNS and CDR2 SASEGT. Trimming took off 0 bases at V and 3 bases at J, with 8 bases between the two ends. The CDR3 extends over 14 amino acids. The CDR3: CASSEAGGDYGYTF. The DNA for the CDR3 is TGTGCCAGCAGTGAAGCAGGCGGTGACTATGGCTACACCTTC.

The chain is built from TRBV4-3 and TRBJ1-1; D perhaps matches TRBD1 (6 bases). CDR3 size: 15 residues. Trimming took off 2 bases at V and 3 bases at J, with 13 bases between the two ends. CDR1 and CDR2 from the germline V gene are LGHNA and YSLEER. For the CDR3, the DNA is TGCGCCAGCAGCCAACAAGGACAGCCTGACACTGAAGCTTTCTTT. It is translated as CASSQQGQPDTEAFF.

The V and J genes are TRBV2 and TRBJ2-1; 10 nucleotides line up with TRBD1. The CDR3 is made up of 15 amino acids. Germline CDR1 reads SNHLY; CDR2 reads FYNNEI. V shed 6 bases and J 5 bases; nucleotides not matched to a gene: 7. CDR3 DNA sequence: TGTGCCAGCAGCACAACCGGGACAGGGGACAATGAGCAGTTCTTC. As protein: CASSTTGTGDNEQFF.

The chain links TRBV30 to TRBJ2-7; 9 bases match TRBD1. Germline values: CDR1 GTSNPN, CDR2 SVGIG (reference sequence). The junction had 11 bases not matched to a gene; V was cut back by 2 bases and J by 6 bases. This CDR3 has 15 amino acids. The CDR3 loop is CAWSTPDRGGLEQYF. CDR3 sequence (DNA): TGTGCCTGGAGTACCCCGGACAGGGGAGGCCTCGAGCAGTACTTC.

The DNA for the CDR3 is TGTGCCAGTAGTTTAAAAGGGAGGCCGCGAAAACTGTTTTTT. The encoded protein is CASSLKGRPRKLFF. The rearrangement joins TRBV19 to TRBJ1-4; D gene ambiguous. Trimming left V 5 bases short and J 10 bases short, with 17 bases between. The CDR3 runs 14 residues. Per germline, CDR1 LNHDA and CDR2 SQIVND (reference sequence).

The V and J genes are TRBV5-1 and TRBJ1-1; maybe TRBD1 (6 bases). V shed 6 bases and J shed 7 bases, with 10 bases lying between them. The CDR3 has 11 amino acids. CDR1 is SGHRS, CDR2 YFSETQ, per germline. The CDR3 reads CASTRGGEAFF. Written as DNA, the CDR3 is TGCGCCAGCACCAGGGGTGGTGAAGCTTTCTTT.

The chain employs TRBV18 and TRBJ2-1; D call uncertain. The germline gives CDR1 KGHSH, CDR2 LQKENI. The CDR3 runs 13 residues. Trimming removed 0 bases at V and 6 bases at J, with 6 bases between. DNA for the CDR3: TGTGCCAGCTCACCACCGAGCTCCAATGAGCAGTTCTTC. As protein: CASSPPSSNEQFF. Complete variable domain (other parts from reference TRBV18 and TRBJ2-1): NAGVMQNPRHLVRRRGQEARLRCSPMKGHSHVYWYRQLPEEGLKFMVYLQKENIIDESGMPKERFSAEFPKEGPSILRIQQVVRGDSAAYFCASSPPSSNEQFFGPGTRLTVL.

V usage is TRBV10-1 and J usage is TRBJ2-1, with 8 nucleotides matching TRBD2. The germline V gene encodes CDR1 WNHNN and CDR2 SYGVQD (reference sequence). V dropped 4 bases and J dropped 5; count of bases not matched to a gene: 1. CDR3 length: 13 residues. This CDR3 reads CASSAGGNNEQFF. Here the CDR3 DNA reads TGCGCCAGCAGTGCGGGGGGGAACAATGAGCAGTTCTTC.

This chain connects TRBV6-1 to TRBJ1-1; D call uncertain. The CDR3 spans 14 residues. From germline, CDR1 is MNHNS and CDR2 SASEGT. The ends were cut back, 2 bases at V and 11 bases at J, with 18 bases in the middle. The CDR3 loop reads CASSEFSLGIDAFF. The CDR3, as DNA: TGTGCCAGCAGTGAATTCTCACTGGGCATCGACGCTTTCTTT.

V usage is TRBV3-1 (or the pseudogene TRBV3-2) and J usage is TRBJ1-4, with TRBD1 identical over 7 bases. The CDR3 extends over 17 amino acids. CDR1 is LGHDT, CDR2 YNNKEL, per germline (reference sequence). V dropped 0 bases and J dropped 3; count of bases not matched to a gene: 7. In nucleotides, the CDR3 is TGTGCCAGCAGCCAAGATCGGCTCGGGACAGCTAATGAAAAACTGTTTTTT. Translated, it gives CASSQDRLGTANEKLFF.

The genes are TRBV27 and TRBJ1-1; D call uncertain. The CDR3 totals 15 residues. V was clipped by 3 bases and J by 4 bases, with 15 bases between them. CDR1 is MNHEY and CDR2 is SMNVEV in the germline V gene (reference sequence). In nucleotides, the CDR3 is TGTGCCAGCAGTTTCGGTCCCCATGGTGCCACTGAAGCTTTCTTT. Translation gives CASSFGPHGATEAFF.

This sequence joins TRBV5-1 and TRBJ2-1, with 10 bases identical to TRBD2. Germline CDR1 and CDR2: SGHRS and YFSETQ. This CDR3 has 15 amino acids. V shed 4 bases, J shed 4 bases, and the junction held 5 bases outside the gene matches. CDR3 region: CASSEASGGYNEQFF. The CDR3 DNA is TGCGCCAGCAGCGAGGCTAGCGGGGGATACAATGAGCAGTTCTTC.

This chain links TRBV7-2 with TRBJ1-2; D is ambiguous. This CDR3 is 13 amino acids long. Germline lookup yields CDR1 SGHTA and CDR2 FQGNSA. Trimming took off 1 base at V and 8 bases at J, with 11 bases between the two ends. As DNA, the CDR3 is TGTGCCAGCAGCTTAGGAGTTTCGAGGGGCTACACCTTC. Translated: CASSLGVSRGYTF.

The V and J genes are TRBV27 and TRBJ1-2, with D maybe TRBD1 (6 bases). V was pared by 2 bases and J by 3 bases, with 10 bases between. There are 14 residues in the CDR3. Germline V gene sequence: CDR1 MNHEY, CDR2 SMNVEV (reference sequence). CDR3 in amino acids: CASSLKQGDYGYTF. The CDR3 DNA reads TGTGCCAGCAGTTTAAAACAGGGCGACTATGGCTACACCTTC.

The V gene is TRBV13, the J gene TRBJ2-3, with D perhaps matching TRBD1 (6 bases). Trimming removed 5 bases at V and 6 bases at J, with 6 bases between. This CDR3 has 11 residues. Looked up from germline, CDR1 is PRHDT and CDR2 is FYEKMQ (reference sequence). This CDR3 reads CASSQGDTQYF. The CDR3 DNA follows: TGTGCCAGCAGCCAGGGGGATACGCAGTATTTT. Based on the CDR3 plus reference TRBV13 and TRBJ2-3, the full variable domain is AAGVIQSPRHLIKEKRETATLKCYPIPRHDTVYWYQQGPGQDPQFLISFYEKMQSDKGSIPDRFSAQQFSDYHSELNMSSLELGDSALYFCASSQGDTQYFGPGTRLTVL.

V usage is TRBV2 and J usage is TRBJ2-2; D perhaps matches TRBD1 (5 bases). V gave up 5 bases and J gave up 7 bases, with 11 bases separating them. The CDR3 sequence is 13 residues long. Looked up from germline, CDR1 is SNHLY and CDR2 is FYNNEI. DNA for the CDR3: TGTGCCAGCAGTCCCCAGGGTGTCGGGGAGCTGTTTTTT. This translates into CASSPQGVGELFF.

V usage is TRBV30 and J usage is TRBJ1-2, with 8 bases fitting TRBD1. The CDR3 has 15 amino acids. The germline V gene encodes CDR1 GTSNPN and CDR2 SVGIG (reference sequence). V gave up 2 bases and J gave up 4 bases; unmatched junction bases: 9. This CDR3 reads CAWSTRTGRPYGYTF. CDR3 coding DNA: TGTGCCTGGAGTACGCGGACAGGGCGGCCCTATGGCTACACCTTC. Full variable domain (rest looked up from reference TRBV30 and TRBJ1-2): SQTIHQWPATLVQPVGSPLSLECTVEGTSNPNLYWYRQAAGRGLQLLFYSVGIGQISSEVPQNLSASRPQDRQFILSSKKLLLSDSGFYLCAWSTRTGRPYGYTFGSGTRLTVV.